These T cell receptor beta chains were read from a single sample in a study of cytomegalovirus exposure and HLA in healthy donors. The repertoire was sequenced with immunoSEQ multiplex PCR; TCRdb's copy has only in-frame clones and lacks some. The profile covers around 50,000 clones, with around three quarters appearing a single time and approximately 20% taken by the ten largest. Input material: PBMCs. Receptors were obtained from a woman between 50 and 59 years old in good health and CMV-seropositive. The CDR3 runs from the conserved cysteine through the conserved F or W. The D gene is left open where the match is weak. Clone size is given for some rows only: seen once, a few or many times, or a class if the clone is expanded.

cdr3_aa cdr3_nt j_call v_call d_call clone_size
CASRYRLAEAGEQFF TGTGCCAGCAGATACCGACTAGCGGAGGCCGGTGAGCAGTTCTTC TRBJ2-1 TRBV13 TRBD2 .
CASSSLAPDEQFF TGTGCCAGCAGCTCACTAGCTCCGGATGAGCAGTTCTTC TRBJ2-1 TRBV7-3 . .
CASSRVAGQGAFF TGTGCCAGCAGCCGGGTAGCGGGACAGGGGGCTTTCTTT TRBJ1-1 TRBV7-8 TRBD1 .
CAWNGRIREQFF TGTGCCTGGAACGGGAGAATCAGGGAGCAGTTCTTC TRBJ2-1 TRBV30 . .
CASKVTSGTINEQFF TGCGCCAGCAAAGTGACTAGCGGGACCATCAATGAGCAGTTCTTC TRBJ2-1 TRBV5-1 TRBD2 .
CASSPTHSSGNTIYF TGTGCCAGCAGTCCGACTCACTCCTCTGGAAACACCATATATTTT TRBJ1-3 TRBV6-4 . .
CASSTSVGLYGYTF TGTGCCAGTAGTACCTCCGTGGGCCTCTATGGCTACACCTTC TRBJ1-2 TRBV19 . .
CASTLRDGGGYTF TGTGCCAGCACCCTGCGGGACGGCGGTGGCTACACCTTC TRBJ1-2 TRBV6-6 . .
CASSSPGQAYNSPLHF TGTGCCAGCAGTTCCCCCGGACAGGCCTATAATTCACCCCTCCACTTT TRBJ1-6 TRBV6-5 TRBD1 few
CASSNPPGTGWSDQPQHF TGTGCCAGTAGTAATCCCCCGGGGACAGGGTGGTCGGATCAGCCCCAGCATTTT TRBJ1-5 TRBV19 TRBD1 .
CASSLTGASEQYF TGTGCCAGCAGCTTAACCGGAGCCAGCGAGCAGTACTTC TRBJ2-7 TRBV7-3 . .
CASSIVLGKEAFF TGTGCCAGTAGTATAGTCCTAGGAAAAGAAGCTTTCTTT TRBJ1-1 TRBV19 . .
CASSSPGQGLTSYEQYF TGTGCCAGCAGCTCCCCAGGGCAAGGACTAACTTCCTACGAGCAGTACTTC TRBJ2-7 TRBV5-6 . .
CASIATGVAYEQYF TGTGCCAGCATTGCGACAGGGGTAGCTTACGAGCAGTACTTC TRBJ2-7 TRBV6-1 TRBD1 .
CASLSRGYNEQFF TGTGCCAGCCTATCTCGGGGGTACAATGAGCAGTTCTTC TRBJ2-1 TRBV5-8 . .
CSVGGRGQPQHF TGCAGCGTTGGGGGTAGGGGTCAGCCCCAGCATTTT TRBJ1-5 TRBV29-1 . few
CASSELAARNSPLHF TGTGCCAGCAGTGAATTAGCAGCTCGTAATTCACCCCTCCACTTT TRBJ1-6 TRBV6-1 . .
CASSLGLAREQYF TGCGCCAGCAGCTTGGGGTTAGCGAGGGAGCAGTACTTC TRBJ2-7 TRBV5-1 . .
CASSARSGKNSNQPQHF TGTGCCAGCAGTGCTCGGTCAGGAAAGAATAGCAATCAGCCCCAGCATTTT TRBJ1-5 TRBV2 . .
CASSQDLGSGTSRVRGTQYF TGTGCCAGCAGCCAAGATTTGGGGTCCGGGACTAGTAGGGTGAGGGGTACGCAGTATTTT TRBJ2-3 TRBV4-2 TRBD2 few
CASSSWGSSGTSEQYF TGTGCCAGTTCCTCGTGGGGATCTAGCGGGACGAGTGAGCAGTACTTC TRBJ2-7 TRBV19 TRBD2 .
CASTRLAGGPNEQFF TGTGCCAGCACACGACTAGCGGGGGGGCCCAATGAGCAGTTCTTC TRBJ2-1 TRBV2 TRBD2 .
CASGTGGNQPQHF TGTGCCAGCGGGACAGGGGGGAATCAGCCCCAGCATTTT TRBJ1-5 TRBV6-4 TRBD1 .